This record concerns one T cell receptor (beta chain) sequence. Its antigen is currently unknown. The sample comes from a study of cytomegalovirus exposure and HLA in healthy donors. Amplification used 60 Vbeta primers and 13 Jbeta primers. The method was immunoSEQ multiplex PCR; TCRdb's version includes in-frame clones alone and lacks a portion of them. The table lists around 67,000 clones, roughly two thirds of them singletons. Findings and caveats of the study: The authors enumerated over 150 TCR beta chains as linked to cytomegalovirus. In presence/absence analyses, roughly uniform sequencing depth across donors was assumed.

Looked up from germline, CDR1 is SGHTA and CDR2 is FQGNSA. This CDR3 spans 15 amino acids. V dropped 5 bases and J dropped 3 bases, with 17 bases sitting between them. The gene calls are TRBV7-2 and TRBJ2-7; a weak D match, TRBD1 (6 bases). The sequence was obtained from a woman aged 25 to 39 in good health and CMV-seronegative. The sequenced sample consisted of PBMCs. The CDR3 spells CASSIHRDTIYEQYF. In DNA, the CDR3 is TGTGCCAGCAGCATCCACCGGGACACTATCTACGAGCAGTACTTC.